These 27 T cell receptor beta chains originate from one sample sequenced in a study of cytotoxic CD8 clonotypes in ibrutinib-treated CLL. Libraries were prepared by immunoSEQ multiplex PCR; TCRdb keeps only in-frame clonotypes and omits some of them. The sample has 100,000 to 150,000 clones, 80% to 90% seen once. The source was PBMCs, collected after 24 months of ibrutinib treatment. These receptors were collected from a human donor with chronic lymphocytic leukemia.

The V gene is TRBV27, the J gene TRBJ2-5; D ambiguous. In germline, CDR1 is MNHEY, CDR2 SMNVEV (reference sequence). This CDR3 has 14 amino acids. Trimming took off 0 bases at V and 4 bases at J, with 9 bases between the two ends. CDR3 region: CASSLSTGLETQYF. As DNA, the CDR3 is TGTGCCAGCAGTTTATCAACTGGGTTAGAGACCCAGTACTTC.

The rearrangement links TRBV28 to TRBJ2-7; TRBD2 agrees at 7 bases. The length of the CDR3 is 13 residues. Germline V gene lookup returns CDR1 MDHEN and CDR2 SYDVKM. V was pared by 5 bases and J by 4 bases, with 5 bases of the junction left unmatched. The CDR3 loop reads CASSDSGPYEQYF. The CDR3 region has the DNA TGTGCCAGCAGTGATAGCGGGCCGTACGAGCAGTACTTC.

The chain combines TRBV6-5 with TRBJ1-2, with 10 bases identical to TRBD1. Germline V lookup: CDR1 MNHEY, CDR2 SVGAGI. V shed 5 bases, J shed 6 bases, and the junction held 9 bases outside the gene matches. This CDR3 has 15 residues. The CDR3 is CASSPRPGQGNGYTF. CDR3 nucleotide sequence: TGTGCCAGCAGTCCGAGACCGGGACAGGGGAATGGCTACACCTTC.

Only a few counts were recorded for this clone. The rearrangement uses TRBV7-3 and TRBJ1-3; 9 bases are shared with TRBD1. From germline, CDR1 is SGHTA and CDR2 FQGTGA. Germline trimming cut 6 bases from V and 3 bases from J; bases unmatched to any gene: 6. This CDR3 comprises 15 residues. CDR3 in amino acids: CASSPTGGDGNTIYF. CDR3 coding DNA: TGTGCCAGCAGTCCGACAGGGGGAGATGGAAACACCATATATTTT.

CDR3 residues: CASSQVYGSGSSTYEQYF. The CDR3, as DNA: TGCGCCAGCAGCCAAGTCTATGGTAGCGGGAGCAGTACCTACGAGCAGTACTTC. The rearrangement joins TRBV4-3 to TRBJ2-7; 9 bases agree with TRBD2. CDR3 length equals 18 residues. The V and J ends lost 1 base and 2 bases, in that order; junction bases with no gene match: 12. CDR1 and CDR2 from the germline V gene are LGHNA and YSLEER.

This chain joins TRBV18 and TRBJ2-7, with D perhaps assigned TRBD1 or TRBD2 (6 bases each). Trimming cost V 2 bases and J 5 bases, with 13 bases left between them. The CDR3 covers 14 residues. Germline CDR1 reads KGHSH; CDR2 reads LQKENI. In DNA form, the CDR3 reads TGTGCCAGCTCACCATCACCAGGGGAGGACGAGCAGTACTTC. It is translated as CASSPSPGEDEQYF.

The chain links TRBV29-1 to TRBJ2-7, with TRBD1 identical over 11 bases. With 3 bases clipped from V and 4 bases from J, the junction kept 2 bases outside the gene matches. Looked up from germline, CDR1 is SQVTM and CDR2 is ANQGSEA. This CDR3 comprises 13 residues. CDR3 sequence (DNA): TGCAGCGTTGAGGACAGGGGGCCTTACGAGCAGTACTTC. Its translation: CSVEDRGPYEQYF.

The CDR3 sequence: CASSLGTGTNTGELFF. For the CDR3, the DNA is TGTGCCAGCAGCTTAGGAACGGGCACGAACACCGGGGAGCTGTTTTTT. The V call is TRBV7-2, the J call TRBJ2-2; no clear D gene. The CDR3 spans 16 residues. Trimming stripped 1 base from V and 0 bases from J, with 9 bases between. The germline gives CDR1 SGHTA, CDR2 FQGNSA.

The V call is TRBV28, the J call TRBJ2-2; 8 bases are a match to TRBD1. Germline V gives CDR1 MDHEN, CDR2 SYDVKM. J gave up 7 bases and V 4 bases, and 8 bases lay outside the gene matches. This CDR3 region has 15 residues. CDR3 region: CASSSLGQGVGELFF. The CDR3 DNA follows: TGTGCCAGCAGTTCACTCGGACAGGGAGTCGGGGAGCTGTTTTTT. Looking up the rest from reference TRBV28 and TRBJ2-2 gives the full variable domain: DVKVTQSSRYLVKRTGEKVFLECVQDMDHENMFWYRQDPGLGLRLIYFSYDVKMKEKGDIPEGYSVSREKKERFSLILESASTNQTSMYLCASSSLGQGVGELFFGEGSRLTVL.

V and J are TRBV7-8 and TRBJ2-5; D may be TRBD1 or TRBD2 (6 bases each). This CDR3 region has 16 residues. Looked up from germline, CDR1 is SGHVS and CDR2 is FQNEAQ. Deletions cut 5 bases from V and 3 bases from J, with 19 bases between. DNA for the CDR3: TGTGCCAGCAGCAACCGAGGGGGGAGAGGAAAAGAGACCCAGTACTTC. Amino acid sequence: CASSNRGGRGKETQYF.

The chain links TRBV4-1 to TRBJ1-1, with D uncertain. Trimming took 0 bases from V and 5 from J, leaving 10 bases between them. The CDR3 runs to 14 residues. CDR1 is MGHRA and CDR2 is YSYEKL in the germline V gene. The CDR3 sequence: CASSQEEGETEAFF. CDR3 nucleotide sequence: TGCGCCAGCAGCCAAGAGGAGGGAGAGACTGAAGCTTTCTTT.

CDR3 protein: CASSLFSFRRGGHGYTF. The DNA for the CDR3 is TGTGCCAGCAGTTTGTTTTCTTTCAGGAGAGGGGGCCATGGCTACACCTTC. This chain uses TRBV28 with TRBJ1-2; TRBD1 matches 7 bases. With 3 bases clipped from V and 6 bases from J, the junction kept 16 bases outside the gene matches. The germline gives CDR1 MDHEN, CDR2 SYDVKM. The length of the CDR3 is 17 residues.

The chain recombines TRBV4-2 with TRBJ1-2; tentative D call: TRBD1 (6 bases). Germline V CDR1 and CDR2: LGHNA, YNFKEQ. V shed 2 bases and J shed 1 base, with 11 bases lying between them. The CDR3 is made up of 15 amino acids. CDR3 DNA sequence: TGTGCCAGCAGCCAACCTTCACAGGGTAACTATGGCTACACCTTC. It translates to CASSQPSQGNYGYTF.

V gene TRBV11-3 combines with J gene TRBJ2-5; TRBD2 matches 15 bases. V gave up 5 bases and J gave up 4 bases; unmatched junction bases: 8. CDR1 SGHNT and CDR2 YENEEA come from the germline V gene. The CDR3 consists of 17 residues. CDR3 amino acids: CASSRTSGRASGETQYF. The CDR3 nucleotides are TGTGCCAGCAGCAGGACTAGCGGGAGGGCCAGCGGAGAGACCCAGTACTTC. The whole variable domain, remainder taken from reference TRBV11-3 and TRBJ2-5, is EAGVVQSPRYKIIEKKQPVAFWCNPISGHNTLYWYLQNLGQGPELLIRYENEEAVDDSQLPKDRFSAERLKGVDSTLKIQPAELGDSAVYLCASSRTSGRASGETQYFGPGTRLLVL.

In this sample, this clone turned up once. The rearrangement uses TRBV19 and TRBJ1-1, with D hard to call. Between the trimmed V and J ends, which lost 3 bases and 5 bases, there was a span of 10 bases. The CDR3 has 13 amino acids. Germline V gives CDR1 LNHDA, CDR2 SQIVND (reference sequence). The CDR3 DNA sequence: TGTGCCAGTAGTATCAGCGTCAGGACTGAAGCTTTCTTT. Its protein product is CASSISVRTEAFF.

The chain is built from TRBV5-6 and TRBJ1-2, with D unresolved. V lost 4 bases, J lost 1 base, and 8 bases lay in between. The germline CDR1 and CDR2 sequences are SGHDT and YYEEEE. The CDR3 length is 13 residues. As DNA, the CDR3 is TGTGCCAGCAGCCGAACAGTTAACTATGGCTACACCTTC. Its protein product is CASSRTVNYGYTF.

The genes are TRBV30 and TRBJ2-1, with 13 bases identical to TRBD2. Germline V gene sequence: CDR1 GTSNPN, CDR2 SVGIG (reference sequence). Trimming removed 4 bases from V and 9 bases from J; junction bases left unmatched: 12. The CDR3 length is 16 residues. CDR3 DNA sequence: TGTGCCTGGACCAGAGTGACTAGCGGGGGGAGGGGTGAGCAGTTCTTC. Residues: CAWTRVTSGGRGEQFF.

This clone is a singleton in its sample. J is TRBJ1-5 and V is TRBV28; 10 bases fit TRBD1. V gave up 1 base and J gave up 6 bases; unmatched junction bases: 6. This CDR3 spans 16 amino acids. The germline V gene encodes CDR1 MDHEN and CDR2 SYDVKM. The CDR3 reads CASSLFWDRGLQPQHF. Written as DNA, the CDR3 is TGTGCCAGCAGTTTATTTTGGGACAGGGGACTTCAGCCCCAGCATTTT.

The V call is TRBV6-1, the J call TRBJ2-7; a weak D match, TRBD2 (5 bases). This CDR3 region has 13 residues. V was pared by 4 bases and J by 3 bases, with 10 bases between. Germline V gives CDR1 MNHNS, CDR2 SASEGT. CDR3 nucleotide sequence: TGTGCCAGCAGTGCGCGGGTTCTCTACGAGCAGTACTTC. It encodes CASSARVLYEQYF.

CDR3 nucleotides: TGTGCCAGCTTGCAGGGGTCAAAGGCAAGCGAGCAGTACTTC. Protein sequence: CASLQGSKASEQYF. This rearrangement joins TRBV6-6 to TRBJ2-7; a weak D match, TRBD1 (6 bases). Germline CDR1 is MNHNY and CDR2 is SVGAGI (reference sequence). V lost 8 bases and J lost 6, with 20 bases in between. The CDR3 has 14 residues.

This sequence joins TRBV11-3 and TRBJ2-2; D is undetermined. V was pared by 1 base and J by 4 bases, with 4 bases between. CDR3 length equals 13 residues. CDR1 and CDR2 (germline): SGHNT, YENEEA. The CDR3 is CASSLVSTGELFF. The DNA for the CDR3 is TGTGCCAGCAGCTTAGTTTCCACCGGGGAGCTGTTTTTT.

The chain links TRBV28 to TRBJ2-3; TRBD1 agrees at 7 bases. Trimming at V came to 7 bases and at J to 1 base, leaving 2 bases not matched to a gene. This CDR3 comprises 13 residues. The germline V gene has CDR1 MDHEN and CDR2 SYDVKM. The CDR3 coding sequence is TGTGCCAGCAACGACAGGGGCACAGATACGCAGTATTTT. This sequence encodes CASNDRGTDTQYF. The full variable domain, completed using reference TRBV28 and TRBJ2-3, is DVKVTQSSRYLVKRTGEKVFLECVQDMDHENMFWYRQDPGLGLRLIYFSYDVKMKEKGDIPEGYSVSREKKERFSLILESASTNQTSMYLCASNDRGTDTQYFGPGTRLTVL.

This rearrangement joins TRBV4-1 to TRBJ2-1; the D gene is possibly TRBD2 (6 bases). The length of the CDR3 is 16 residues. Trimming stripped 0 bases from V and 3 bases from J, with 12 bases between. CDR1 and CDR2 from the germline V gene are MGHRA and YSYEKL. As DNA, the CDR3 is TGCGCCAGCAGCCAAGAAACGGACTATTACTACAATGAGCAGTTCTTC. Translating gives CASSQETDYYYNEQFF.

This clone was counted a single time. One end of the junction is discordant with germline, which a read error may explain. The CDR3 nucleotides are TGTGCTAGCAGCTTAGTCCCCTTAGGGGGCTCGAACACCGGGGAGCTGTTTTTT. Its protein is CASSLVPLGGSNTGELFF. This chain connects TRBV7-7 to TRBJ2-2; 7 bases align to TRBD1. The CDR3 totals 18 residues. From germline, CDR1 is SSHAT and CDR2 FNYEAQ (reference sequence).

The rearrangement joins TRBV4-3 to TRBJ2-2, with 8 bases matching TRBD2. J was trimmed by 4 bases and V by 0 bases; bases with no gene match: 4. Germline CDR1 LGHNA, CDR2 YSLEER. CDR3 length: 16 amino acids. CDR3 region: CASSQDLAGGTGELFF. The DNA of the CDR3 is TGCGCCAGCAGCCAAGATTTGGCGGGGGGCACCGGGGAGCTGTTTTTT.

The chain uses TRBV2 and TRBJ1-1, with unresolved D. The V end was cut by 8 bases, the J end by 4 bases, with 14 bases between. Germline CDR1 and CDR2: SNHLY and FYNNEI. The CDR3 loop spans 13 amino acids. The CDR3 DNA is TGTGCCAGCGGATTTGTGGAATTCACTGAAGCTTTCTTT. It yields the protein CASGFVEFTEAFF. Filled out from reference TRBV2 and TRBJ1-1, the complete variable domain reads EPEVTQTPSHQVTQMGQEVILRCVPISNHLYFYWYRQILGQKVEFLVSFYNNEISEKSEIFDDQFSVERPDGSNFTLKIRSTKLEDSAMYFCASGFVEFTEAFFGQGTRLTVV.

V gene TRBV4-1 combines with J gene TRBJ1-2; a possible D gene is TRBD1 (5 bases). Trimming pared 2 bases from V and 1 base from J, leaving 20 bases between. The length of the CDR3 is 18 residues. The germline CDR1 and CDR2 sequences are MGHRA and YSYEKL. This chain's CDR3 is CASSQSIAGENLNYGYTF. The CDR3 coding sequence is TGCGCCAGCAGCCAATCAATCGCGGGGGAGAATCTTAACTATGGCTACACCTTC.